The 32 T cell receptor beta chains presented below share a single source sample, sequenced in a study of CD8 T cells in ankylosing spondylitis. Study-wide points: There was a TCR beta motif, made of several highly homologous variants, that appeared characteristic of ankylosing spondylitis blood.

No cognate antigen is known for these TCRs. MiXCR, run by TCRdb on the 5' RACE reads, gives a single entry per CDR3 protein. The profile shows roughly 450,000 distinct CDR3 sequences, roughly a quarter of them singletons. The source material was blood, either unsorted or a sorted T cell fraction (not recorded which). The receptors stem from a male donor with ankylosing spondylitis.

The V call is TRBV5-5, the J call TRBJ2-3; 12 positions match TRBD1. This CDR3 has 16 residues. CDR1 SGHKS and CDR2 YYEKEE come from the germline V gene (reference sequence). V lost 4 bases to trimming and J lost 3 bases; unmatched junction nucleotides: 6. This CDR3 reads CASSAGTGGFTDTQYF. The CDR3 DNA reads as TGTGCCAGCAGCGCCGGGACAGGGGGCTTTACAGATACGCAGTATTTT.

This sequence joins TRBV4-2 and TRBJ2-6; D gene uncertain. The CDR3 has 15 amino acids. Germline-derived CDR1 and CDR2 are LGHNA and YNFKEQ. Trimming left V 1 base short and J 1 base short, with 5 bases between. The CDR3 DNA reads as TGTGCCAGCAGCCAAGTTTGGTCTGGGGCCAACGTCCTGACTTTC. Protein: CASSQVWSGANVLTF.

The J gene is TRBJ1-5, the V gene TRBV24-1, with 7 bases that match TRBD1. The CDR3 sequence is 13 residues long. Germline V lookup: CDR1 KGHDR, CDR2 SFDVKD. V shed 7 bases, J shed 5 bases, and the junction held 4 bases outside the gene matches. The chain's CDR3 is CATSQGGYQPQHF. The CDR3 coding sequence is TGTGCCACCAGCCAAGGGGGCTATCAGCCCCAGCATTTT.

The sample holds a few counts of this clonotype. The chain employs TRBV4-1 and TRBJ2-3; D perhaps matches TRBD2 (6 bases). V dropped 4 bases and J dropped 5 bases, with 16 bases sitting between them. CDR3 size: 15 residues. Germline V CDR1 and CDR2: MGHRA, YSYEKL. The CDR3 loop reads CASSRREGGEDTQYF. DNA of the CDR3: TGCGCCAGCAGCCGCCGGGAAGGAGGGGAAGATACGCAGTATTTT.

This clonotype was seen a handful of times. The CDR3, as DNA: TGTGCCAGCAGTTTGCCCGGGGGATACAATGAGCAGTTCTTC. Translated: CASSLPGGYNEQFF. The chain carries TRBV28 and TRBJ2-1, with D perhaps TRBD2 (6 bases). The V gene's germline CDR1 is MDHEN and CDR2 SYDVKM. The CDR3 is 14 residues long. V was shortened by 3 bases and J by 4 bases, with 10 bases between the two germline ends.

At least ten counts were recorded for this clonotype. J is TRBJ2-7 and V is TRBV28, with TRBD2 matching over 9 bases. The CDR3 totals 15 residues. CDR1 is MDHEN, CDR2 SYDVKM, per germline. With V trimmed by 2 bases and J by 3 bases, 5 bases remained unmatched. CDR3 protein: CASSLGGRALYEQYF. In DNA, the CDR3 is TGTGCCAGCAGTTTAGGCGGGAGGGCCCTCTACGAGCAGTACTTC.

The genes are TRBV4-2 and TRBJ2-3; no clear D gene. The CDR3 consists of 14 residues. V shed 3 bases and J shed 3 bases, with 10 bases lying between them. Germline lookup yields CDR1 LGHNA and CDR2 YNFKEQ. The CDR3 region has the DNA TGTGCCAGCAGCCAGTTAGACCTAACAGATACGCAGTATTTT. This encodes CASSQLDLTDTQYF.

This clonotype has just a few counts. The chain links TRBV11-2 to TRBJ2-2; D is unresolved. The V gene's germline CDR1 is SGHAT and CDR2 FQNNGV. The CDR3 loop spans 14 amino acids. V lost 6 bases and J lost 0, with 8 bases in between. CDR3 region: CASRSGANTGELFF. The DNA of the CDR3 is TGTGCCAGCAGATCGGGCGCGAACACCGGGGAGCTGTTTTTT.

This clonotype was observed at least ten times. The CDR3 loop is CATSDRKREAGWDTQYF. As DNA, the CDR3 is TGTGCCACCAGTGATCGCAAGCGGGAGGCTGGGTGGGATACGCAGTATTTT. The gene calls are TRBV24-1 and TRBJ2-3; 9 nucleotides agree with TRBD2. J was trimmed by 6 bases and V by 3 bases; bases with no gene match: 12. The CDR3 runs to 17 residues. Germline CDR1 KGHDR, CDR2 SFDVKD.

This clonotype was seen only a few times. CDR3 sequence: CSARDPRQGLYNEQFF. CDR3 coding DNA: TGCAGTGCTAGAGACCCAAGACAGGGCCTGTACAATGAGCAGTTCTTC. V is TRBV20-1 and J is TRBJ2-1, with 7 bases lining up with TRBD1. Trimming cost V 0 bases and J 4 bases; bases outside gene matches: 9. Germline V gene lookup returns CDR1 DFQATT and CDR2 SNEGSKA (reference sequence). This CDR3 has 16 amino acids.

V and J are TRBV12-3 or TRBV12-4 and TRBJ2-1; TRBD2 matches at 7 bases. The V and J ends lost 4 bases and 3 bases, in that order; junction bases with no gene match: 12. The CDR3 is 17 amino acids. DNA for the CDR3: TGTGCCAGCAGTTGGGTTAGCGTAGCTAGCGGCTACAATGAGCAGTTCTTC. It encodes CASSWVSVASGYNEQFF.

This clonotype was detected a few times. The genes are TRBV5-1 and TRBJ2-5; D may be TRBD2 (5 bases). V lost 7 bases and J 5 bases, leaving 18 bases between the germline ends. CDR3 length equals 14 residues. Germline V gives CDR1 SGHRS, CDR2 YFSETQ. Here the CDR3 DNA reads TGCGCCAGCGGCGGGCAAGGGCGCACGGAGACCCAGTACTTC. Translation gives CASGGQGRTETQYF.

This clonotype appeared a few times. The chain is built from TRBV7-2 and TRBJ2-1; 8 bases are shared with TRBD2. Germline CDR1 reads SGHTA; CDR2 reads FQGNSA. This CDR3 spans 14 amino acids. Unmatched junction bases numbered 6, after V lost 6 bases and J lost 5 bases. DNA for the CDR3: TGTGCCAGCAGACTAGCGGAGGCAAACAATGAGCAGTTCTTC. This sequence encodes CASRLAEANNEQFF.

This clonotype was seen once. The DNA of the CDR3 is TGTGCCAGCAGCTTAAGACAGGTGGCCGCTAACTATGGCTACACCTTC. This gives the protein CASSLRQVAANYGYTF. The chain is built from TRBV7-2 and TRBJ1-2; weak D call: TRBD1 (6 bases). This CDR3 spans 16 amino acids. Germline V gene lookup returns CDR1 SGHTA and CDR2 FQGNSA. V shed 2 bases and J shed 0 bases, with 13 bases lying between them.

This clonotype has a handful of counts. The chain recombines TRBV5-1 with TRBJ2-5; D is possibly TRBD2 (6 bases). The CDR3 spans 14 residues. V was cut by 2 bases and J by 2 bases, with 10 bases left in between. Germline V gene sequence: CDR1 SGHRS, CDR2 YFSETQ. CDR3 loop: CASSFSAGQETQYF. DNA of the CDR3: TGCGCCAGCAGCTTTAGCGCGGGACAAGAGACCCAGTACTTC. Full variable domain (outside the CDR3, taken from reference TRBV5-1 and TRBJ2-5): KAGVTQTPRYLIKTRGQQVTLSCSPISGHRSVSWYQQTPGQGLQFLFEYFSETQRNKGNFPGRFSGRQFSNSRSEMNVSTLELGDSALYLCASSFSAGQETQYFGPGTRLLVL.

The rearrangement joins TRBV5-1 to TRBJ2-1; 9 nucleotides match TRBD2. This CDR3 comprises 16 residues. J lost 8 bases, V lost 3 bases, and 12 bases had no gene match. Germline V CDR1 and CDR2: SGHRS, YFSETQ. Here the CDR3 DNA reads TGCGCCAGCAGCTCCCGGGGTAATGCGGGAGGGCATGAGCAGTTCTTC. This codes for CASSSRGNAGGHEQFF. The full variable domain, rest sourced from reference TRBV5-1 and TRBJ2-1, is KAGVTQTPRYLIKTRGQQVTLSCSPISGHRSVSWYQQTPGQGLQFLFEYFSETQRNKGNFPGRFSGRQFSNSRSEMNVSTLELGDSALYLCASSSRGNAGGHEQFFGPGTRLTVL.

This clonotype showed up just a few times. The rearrangement joins TRBV5-1 to TRBJ2-1; 8 bases are a match to TRBD2. The CDR3 contains 15 residues. The V and J ends lost 9 bases and 0 bases, in that order; junction bases with no gene match: 8. From germline, CDR1 is SGHRS and CDR2 YFSETQ. The CDR3 is CATRAGESSYNEQFF. The CDR3 DNA follows: TGCGCCACCAGAGCGGGGGAGAGCTCCTACAATGAGCAGTTCTTC.

The chain has TRBV10-3 and TRBJ2-3; the D gene is possibly TRBD2 (5 bases). Germline CDR1 is ENHRY and CDR2 is SYGVKD. The CDR3 contains 17 residues. Trimming removed 3 bases at V and 4 bases at J, with 20 bases between. The CDR3 loop is CAISDRIASVASDTQYF. DNA of the CDR3: TGTGCCATCAGTGATAGGATAGCCTCGGTAGCGTCAGATACGCAGTATTTT.

This clonotype was recorded a few times. The V call is TRBV7-2, the J call TRBJ2-1; tentative D call: TRBD2 (6 bases). V lost 2 bases and J lost 5, with 10 bases in between. Germline values: CDR1 SGHTA, CDR2 FQGNSA. There are 14 residues in the CDR3. CDR3 DNA sequence: TGTGCCAGCAGCTTACTTCGGACTAACAATGAGCAGTTCTTC. Translating gives CASSLLRTNNEQFF.

This clonotype was seen repeatedly, ten times or more. This chain uses TRBV18 with TRBJ2-3; 8 bases align to TRBD2. CDR1 and CDR2 from the germline V gene are KGHSH and LQKENI. Trimming removed 2 bases from V and 3 bases from J; junction bases left unmatched: 4. The CDR3 spans 15 residues. In DNA, the CDR3 is TGTGCCAGCTCACCAGGCAGCGGGAGTACAGATACGCAGTATTTT. Translating it yields CASSPGSGSTDTQYF. Complete variable domain (other parts from reference TRBV18 and TRBJ2-3): NAGVMQNPRHLVRRRGQEARLRCSPMKGHSHVYWYRQLPEEGLKFMVYLQKENIIDESGMPKERFSAEFPKEGPSILRIQQVVRGDSAAYFCASSPGSGSTDTQYFGPGTRLTVL.

This clonotype was seen a few times. V usage is TRBV7-2 and J usage is TRBJ2-7; TRBD1 is a possible D gene (6 bases). Trimming cost V 4 bases and J 7 bases, with 23 bases left between them. Germline lookup yields CDR1 SGHTA and CDR2 FQGNSA. This CDR3 has 16 amino acids. For the CDR3, the DNA is TGTGCCAGCAGCTCAACCACATGGACAGCCTTAACGGAGCAGTACTTC. Translation gives CASSSTTWTALTEQYF. Complete variable domain (other parts from reference TRBV7-2 and TRBJ2-7): GAGVSQSPSNKVTEKGKDVELRCDPISGHTALYWYRQSLGQGLEFLIYFQGNSAPDKSGLPSDRFSAERTGGSVSTLTIQRTQQEDSAVYLCASSSTTWTALTEQYFGPGTRLTVT.

This clonotype was detected ten times or more. The V gene is TRBV12-3 or TRBV12-4, the J gene TRBJ1-4, with TRBD1 as a possible D gene (5 bases). The V gene lost 3 bases and the J gene lost 7 bases, with 12 bases spanning the gap. The CDR3 runs to 14 residues. The CDR3 nucleotides read TGTGCCAGCAGTTTGGCCAGGGCGGGTGAAAAACTGTTTTTT. This sequence encodes CASSLARAGEKLFF.

V usage is TRBV7-2 and J usage is TRBJ2-1; 9 nucleotides match TRBD2. The CDR3 length is 14 residues. J gave up 12 bases and V 5 bases, and 11 bases lay outside the gene matches. CDR1 is SGHTA, CDR2 FQGNSA, per germline. CDR3 sequence (DNA): TGTGCCAGCAGCCATGGGACTAGCCCCCAGGGGCAGTTCTTC. Translated: CASSHGTSPQGQFF.

The chain joins TRBV12-3 or TRBV12-4 to TRBJ2-3; TRBD2 might be the D (5 bases). V was pared by 2 bases and J by 5 bases, with 11 bases between. The length of the CDR3 is 14 residues. CDR3 nucleotides: TGTGCCAGCAGTTTACATAGAGGGCAAGATACGCAGTATTTT. This codes for CASSLHRGQDTQYF.

This clonotype has more than one count but fewer than ten. The rearrangement links TRBV11-2 to TRBJ2-1, with TRBD2 as a possible D gene (6 bases). Germline CDR1 SGHAT, CDR2 FQNNGV. There are 17 residues in the CDR3. Trimming removed 5 bases from V and 2 bases from J, with 19 bases in between. The CDR3 DNA is TGTGCCAGCAGCACACTATACGGGACTTATACCTACAATGAGCAGTTCTTC. Translated, it gives CASSTLYGTYTYNEQFF.

This clonotype has a handful of counts. This sequence joins TRBV20-1 and TRBJ1-1; no definite D call. Per germline, CDR1 DFQATT and CDR2 SNEGSKA (reference sequence). Trimming took 0 bases from V and 10 from J, leaving 12 bases between them. The CDR3 runs 12 residues. CDR3 in DNA: TGCAGTGCTAGAGATATCGGGGAGGGAGCTTTCTTT. Its protein is CSARDIGEGAFF.

This sequence joins TRBV19 and TRBJ2-1, with 7 bases fitting TRBD1. The germline gives CDR1 LNHDA, CDR2 SQIVND (reference sequence). J gave up 4 bases and V 4 bases, and 1 base lay outside the gene matches. The CDR3 contains 13 residues. This chain's CDR3 is CASSTDRYNEQFF. In DNA form, the CDR3 reads TGTGCCAGTAGTACGGACAGGTACAATGAGCAGTTCTTC.

This clonotype was counted at least ten times. This chain joins TRBV21-1 and TRBJ1-5; the listed D gene, TRBD1, was not tested against the DNA. TRBV21-1 is a pseudogene locus. The CDR3 totals 18 residues. Here the CDR3 reads CASSKTPGTEYSNQPQHF. The CDR3 bases are TGTGCCAGCAGCAAGACACCCGGGACAGAGTATAGCAATCAGCCCCAGCATTTT.

In nucleotides, the CDR3 is TGTGCCAGCAGCGCGAGACAGGCCCAAGAGACCCAGTACTTC. It specifies CASSARQAQETQYF. The chain combines TRBV7-9 with TRBJ2-5; D perhaps matches TRBD1 (6 bases). CDR3 length equals 14 residues. V was pared by 5 bases and J by 1 base, with 11 bases between. CDR1 and CDR2 from the germline V gene are SEHNR and FQNEAQ (reference sequence).

This clonotype was counted a few times. The chain has TRBV12-3 or TRBV12-4 and TRBJ2-2; 8 positions match TRBD1. V shed 3 bases and J 0 bases; nucleotides not matched to a gene: 6. The CDR3 length is 17 residues. In DNA form, the CDR3 reads TGTGCCAGCAGTTTCTCGACAGGGGCTACGAACACCGGGGAGCTGTTTTTT. Its protein is CASSFSTGATNTGELFF.

This rearrangement joins TRBV5-1 to TRBJ2-7, with D perhaps matching TRBD2 (6 bases). The V end lost 6 bases, the J end lost 0 bases, and 19 bases lay between the germline ends. Germline CDR1 is SGHRS and CDR2 is YFSETQ. CDR3 length: 16 amino acids. The CDR3 here is CASNRKGTGVSYEQYF. The DNA for the CDR3 is TGCGCCAGCAATCGGAAGGGTACGGGGGTCTCCTACGAGCAGTACTTC.

CDR3 in amino acids: CASRGPTGDTDTEAFF. CDR3 DNA: TGTGCCAGCAGGGGGCCGACAGGTGATACGGACACTGAAGCTTTCTTT. The J gene is TRBJ1-1, the V gene TRBV6-1; D is perhaps TRBD1 (6 bases). The V gene's germline CDR1 is MNHNS and CDR2 SASEGT. CDR3 length: 16 residues. Trimming cost V 6 bases and J 3 bases, with 20 bases left between them.